This record looks at one T cell receptor beta chain sequence and its context. The target antigen is unknown. Generated by immunoSEQ multiplex PCR, the TCRdb table keeps only in-frame clones and is missing some. The table has some 130,000 clones, 80% to 90% seen once. These data come from a study of T cell responses to AZD1222 COVID-19 vaccine. General study findings and limits: Variant regions that are unmutated are reportedly the target of nearly half of spike-specific TCRs. There were repertoire samples only from the period after the peak T cell response. Possibly, clonal diversity was underestimated; donors were largely white British and included more females.

Germline CDR1 is SGHDN and CDR2 is FVKESK. The V end was cut by 0 bases, the J end by 5 bases, with 10 bases between. The CDR3 covers 14 residues. This TCR was sampled from an adult in good health. The chain has TRBV14 and TRBJ1-1, with D hard to call. Sequenced material: peripheral blood, taken on day 0 of AZD1222 vaccination. Here the CDR3 DNA reads TGTGCCAGCAGCCAAGATAGATGGGCAACTGAAGCTTTCTTT. Translated: CASSQDRWATEAFF.